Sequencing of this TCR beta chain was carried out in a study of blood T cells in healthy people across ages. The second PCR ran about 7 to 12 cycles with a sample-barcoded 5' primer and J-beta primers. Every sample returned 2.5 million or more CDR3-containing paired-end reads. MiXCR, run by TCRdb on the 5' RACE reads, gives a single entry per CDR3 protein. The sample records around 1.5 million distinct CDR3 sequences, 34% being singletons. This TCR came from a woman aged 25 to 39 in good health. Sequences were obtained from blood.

CDR3 residues: CASSLDASGSTGELFF. The CDR3, as DNA: TGCGCCAGCAGCTTGGACGCTAGCGGGAGCACCGGGGAGCTGTTTTTT. The chain has TRBV5-1 and TRBJ2-2, with 10 bases fitting TRBD2. With 0 bases clipped from V and 4 bases from J, the junction kept 3 bases outside the gene matches. CDR1 and CDR2 from the germline V gene are SGHRS and YFSETQ. The CDR3 extends over 16 amino acids.